The 6 T cell receptor beta chains below all came from one sample that was sequenced in a study of blood T cell repertoires in COVID-19. This table comes from immunoSEQ multiplex PCR, and its TCRdb copy is limited to in-frame clones, with some not included. In the table there are approximately 340,000 clones, 91% of which are singletons. Material for sequencing was PBMCs or T cells enriched from blood (not recorded which). All receptors derive from a middle-aged woman who had been exposed to COVID-19.

J is TRBJ2-2 and V is TRBV27; D is perhaps TRBD1 (5 bases). CDR1 is MNHEY, CDR2 SMNVEV, per germline (reference sequence). This CDR3 has 13 amino acids. V was cut by 5 bases and J by 4 bases, with 8 bases left in between. The DNA for the CDR3 is TGTGCCAGCAGTAGACAGACCACCGGGGAGCTGTTTTTT. Protein product: CASSRQTTGELFF.

The chain couples TRBV1 to TRBJ2-7; no DNA check was done on the table's D call, TRBD2. TRBV1 corresponds to a pseudogene. The CDR3 runs to 17 residues. This chain's CDR3 is CTSSQGTSGDSSYEQYF. The CDR3 DNA follows: TGCACCAGCAGCCAGGGGACTAGCGGTGATAGCTCCTACGAGCAGTACTTC.

The chain uses TRBV5-6 and TRBJ1-5; no firm D call. Trimming left V 1 base short and J 6 bases short, with 14 bases between. Germline V CDR1 and CDR2: SGHDT, YYEEEE. There are 15 residues in the CDR3. The CDR3 region has the DNA TGTGCCAGCAGCTTGTGGGGTCTGGGGAGTCAGCCCCAGCATTTT. It translates to CASSLWGLGSQPQHF.

This chain connects TRBV3-1 (or the pseudogene TRBV3-2) to TRBJ2-1; 8 bases are shared with TRBD1. This CDR3 is built from 17 residues. The J segment lost 12 bases and the V segment lost 0 bases, leaving 16 bases of the junction unmatched. Germline-derived CDR1 and CDR2 are LGHDT and YNNKEL (reference sequence). The CDR3 here is CASSQDKDRVYRSGQFF. Here the CDR3 DNA reads TGTGCCAGCAGCCAAGATAAGGACAGGGTTTATCGAAGTGGGCAGTTCTTC.

The chain links TRBV6-2 or TRBV6-3 to TRBJ1-5, with TRBD1 matching over 7 bases. Germline trimming cut 0 bases from V and 7 bases from J; bases unmatched to any gene: 9. Per the germline V gene, CDR1 is MNHEY and CDR2 is SVGEGT. The CDR3 has 16 amino acids. The CDR3 here is CASSYSTGRLAQPQHF. The CDR3 nucleotides are TGTGCCAGCAGTTACTCGACAGGGAGACTTGCACAGCCCCAGCATTTT.

V and J are TRBV12-3 or TRBV12-4 and TRBJ2-3; tentative D call: TRBD2 (6 bases). V lost 10 bases to trimming and J lost 4 bases, with 15 bases between them. This CDR3 comprises 13 residues. For the CDR3, the DNA is TGTGCCACCGGAGGGGCAGCACCAGATACGCAGTATTTT. Residues: CATGGAAPDTQYF.